Following are 27 T cell receptor beta chains from one sample sequenced in a study of lung T cells in sarcoidosis with Löfgren's syndrome. MiXCR, applied by TCRdb to the reads, yields one record per CDR3 protein. The sample records roughly 63,000 distinct CDR3 sequences, 21% being singletons. Material for sequencing was CD4+ T cells from PBMCs. All receptors derive from a human donor with sarcoidosis (Löfgren's syndrome or another form), or a control subject (not recorded which).

The rearrangement links TRBV29-1 to TRBJ2-3, with TRBD2 as a possible D gene (5 bases). CDR1 SQVTM and CDR2 ANQGSEA come from the germline V gene. The CDR3 has 11 residues. With 7 bases removed from V and 6 bases from J, the gap between germline ends came to 11 bases. CDR3 amino acids: CSARSGDTQYF. The DNA for the CDR3 is TGCAGCGCTCGCAGCGGCGATACGCAGTATTTT.

This clonotype has only a few counts. V is TRBV19 and J is TRBJ2-3; no clear D. Germline assignment: CDR1 LNHDA and CDR2 SQIVND (reference sequence). The CDR3 runs to 14 residues. V lost 5 bases and J 4 bases, leaving 13 bases between the germline ends. CDR3 protein: CASSPSRSADTQYF. DNA for the CDR3: TGTGCCAGTAGTCCCTCGCGATCAGCAGATACGCAGTATTTT.

This clonotype occurred many times. The chain uses TRBV7-2 and TRBJ2-1; TRBD1 aligns across 9 bases. Germline CDR1 and CDR2: SGHTA and FQGNSA. V shed 1 base and J 7 bases; nucleotides not matched to a gene: 5. This CDR3 has 15 residues. Written as DNA, the CDR3 is TGTGCCAGCAGCTTAGACAGGGGGCGGGAAAATGAGCAGTTCTTC. This gives the protein CASSLDRGRENEQFF.

This clonotype has a handful of counts. This chain uses TRBV2 with TRBJ2-5; the D is unclear. The CDR3 sequence is 13 residues long. The germline V gene has CDR1 SNHLY and CDR2 FYNNEI. With 4 bases removed from V and 5 bases from J, the gap between germline ends came to 11 bases. In nucleotides, the CDR3 is TGTGCCAGCAGTGTGATAGCTGGGGAGACCCAGTACTTC. Its protein product is CASSVIAGETQYF.

This clonotype was seen at least ten times. J is TRBJ2-3 and V is TRBV7-9; a possible D gene is TRBD2 (5 bases). With 1 base removed from V and 0 bases from J, the gap between germline ends came to 8 bases. Germline V lookup: CDR1 SEHNR, CDR2 FQNEAQ (reference sequence). The CDR3 is 15 residues long. The chain's CDR3 is CASSLVATSTDTQYF. CDR3 in DNA: TGTGCCAGCAGCTTAGTAGCGACTAGCACAGATACGCAGTATTTT.

The rearrangement uses TRBV20-1 and TRBJ2-3; 13 nucleotides line up with TRBD2. The V segment lost 8 bases and the J segment 1 base; nucleotides outside the gene matches: 9. The germline V gene has CDR1 DFQATT and CDR2 SNEGSKA (reference sequence). The CDR3 spans 16 residues. The CDR3 bases are TGCAGTCCCCGGACTAGCGGGAGCCTAGGCACAGATACGCAGTATTTT. Translation gives CSPRTSGSLGTDTQYF.

V and J are TRBV3-1 and TRBJ2-2; D is perhaps TRBD1 or TRBD2 (5 bases each). This CDR3 has 15 residues. Looked up from germline, CDR1 is LGHDT and CDR2 is YNNKEL (reference sequence). The V and J ends lost 3 bases and 0 bases respectively, with 8 bases between them. The CDR3 here is CASSHGASNTGELFF. The CDR3, as DNA: TGTGCCAGCAGCCACGGGGCCTCGAACACCGGGGAGCTGTTTTTT.

The chain is built from TRBV7-6 and TRBJ1-1; a weak D match, TRBD1 (5 bases). Germline V CDR1 and CDR2: SGHVS, FNYEAQ. Trimming left V 5 bases short and J 11 bases short, with 18 bases between. The CDR3 sequence is 13 residues long. The chain's CDR3 is CASSHGATNEAFF. DNA of the CDR3: TGTGCCAGCAGCCACGGGGCCACAAACGAGGCTTTCTTT. Using reference TRBV7-6 and TRBJ1-1 for the parts outside the CDR3, the full variable domain is GAGVSQSPRYKVTKRGQDVALRCDPISGHVSLYWYRQALGQGPEFLTYFNYEAQQDKSGLPNDRFSAERPEGSISTLTIQRTEQRDSAMYRCASSHGATNEAFFGQGTRLTVV.

This clonotype was picked up many times. The rearrangement uses TRBV28 and TRBJ2-1, with TRBD2 matching over 10 bases. The germline gives CDR1 MDHEN, CDR2 SYDVKM. V was clipped by 5 bases and J by 9 bases; unmatched bases: 7. The CDR3 extends over 14 amino acids. This chain's CDR3 is CASSTPGLAIEQFF. Written as DNA, the CDR3 is TGTGCCAGCAGTACCCCGGGACTAGCGATTGAGCAGTTCTTC. The full variable domain, its missing parts supplied by reference TRBV28 and TRBJ2-1, is DVKVTQSSRYLVKRTGEKVFLECVQDMDHENMFWYRQDPGLGLRLIYFSYDVKMKEKGDIPEGYSVSREKKERFSLILESASTNQTSMYLCASSTPGLAIEQFFGPGTRLTVL.

A remark on this clonotype: Just one base apart from a much larger clone, this may be a read error. V gene TRBV2 combines with J gene TRBJ1-1, with D tentatively TRBD1 (5 bases). CDR1 and CDR2 (germline): SNHLY, FYNNEI. Trimming removed 2 bases from V and 5 bases from J, with 15 bases in between. The CDR3 sequence is 15 residues long. The CDR3 spells CASSEIAGRVTEAFF. The CDR3 DNA sequence: TGTGCCAGCAGTGAAATAGCAGGGAGAGTGACTGAAGCTTTCTTT.

This clonotype was detected many times. V usage is TRBV19 and J usage is TRBJ2-3; 7 bases align to TRBD1. Germline loops: CDR1 LNHDA, CDR2 SQIVND (reference sequence). The length of the CDR3 is 14 residues. J was trimmed by 3 bases and V by 7 bases; bases with no gene match: 7. The CDR3 region has the DNA TGTGCCAGTACCCGGACAGGAATGACAGATACGCAGTATTTT. This translates into CASTRTGMTDTQYF.

This clonotype was picked up many times. The rearrangement joins TRBV28 to TRBJ2-7; no firm D call. CDR1 MDHEN and CDR2 SYDVKM come from the germline V gene. The CDR3 totals 11 residues. Trimming cost V 4 bases and J 3 bases, with 4 bases left between them. The CDR3 loop is CASSSGYEQYV. The CDR3 DNA follows: TGTGCCAGCAGTTCGGGCTACGAGCAGTACGTC.

This clonotype occurred many times. V is TRBV28 and J is TRBJ1-5, with 10 bases aligning to TRBD1. Germline CDR1 and CDR2: MDHEN and SYDVKM. CDR3 length equals 16 residues. Unmatched junction bases numbered 6, after V lost 1 base and J lost 6 bases. CDR3: CASSLSRGTGVQPQHF. CDR3 DNA: TGTGCCAGCAGTTTATCGAGAGGGACAGGGGTTCAGCCCCAGCATTTT.

This clonotype was detected a few times. The chain joins TRBV7-6 to TRBJ2-3; 9 bases line up with TRBD2. CDR3 length: 17 residues. Germline V gene lookup returns CDR1 SGHVS and CDR2 FNYEAQ. V gave up 0 bases and J gave up 4 bases; unmatched junction bases: 8. The CDR3 region is CASSLAPAGGKADTQYF. The CDR3, as DNA: TGTGCCAGCAGCTTAGCGCCGGCGGGGGGGAAGGCAGATACGCAGTATTTT.

This clonotype was seen a few times. This could be a read error, since a much larger clone is one nucleotide away. V gene TRBV28 combines with J gene TRBJ1-5; D remains ambiguous. The CDR3 has 13 residues. Germline V lookup: CDR1 MDHEN, CDR2 SYDVKM. V was clipped by 8 bases and J by 3 bases, with 11 bases between them. The CDR3 DNA is TGTGCCAGCCAGGCAGTTACCAATCAGCCCCAGCATTTT. Its protein product is CASQAVTNQPQHF.

This clonotype appeared a few times. The V and J genes are TRBV7-2 and TRBJ2-3; perhaps TRBD2 as D (6 bases). CDR3 length: 16 residues. Per the germline V gene, CDR1 is SGHTA and CDR2 is FQGNSA. Trimming took off 2 bases at V and 1 base at J, with 13 bases between the two ends. The CDR3 DNA follows: TGTGCCAGCAGCTTATACCGCGGGGCCGGCACAGATACGCAGTATTTT. Translation: CASSLYRGAGTDTQYF.

With regard to this clonotype: One end of the junction is discordant with germline, which a read error may explain. The chain is built from TRBV6-5 and TRBJ1-5; D is unresolved. Per germline, CDR1 MNHEY and CDR2 SVGAGI. This CDR3 has 14 residues. The CDR3 region is CASSYSAVNQPRHF. The CDR3 nucleotides read TGTGCCAGCAGTTACTCGGCAGTCAACCAGCCCCGGCATTTT.

There are many counts of this clonotype. The genes are TRBV6-6 and TRBJ2-1; 12 bases are a match to TRBD2. Germline assignment: CDR1 MNHNY and CDR2 SVGAGI (reference sequence). CDR3 length: 16 residues. The J segment lost 8 bases and the V segment lost 0 bases, leaving 5 bases of the junction unmatched. Written as DNA, the CDR3 is TGTGCCAGCAGTTACTCTCTGCCTAGCGGGGGGGATGAGCAGTTCTTC. It yields the protein CASSYSLPSGGDEQFF.

This sequence joins TRBV5-1 and TRBJ2-3, with 8 nucleotides matching TRBD2. The ends lost 0 bases at V and 2 bases at J; junction bases unmatched: 8. The CDR3 totals 17 residues. CDR1 is SGHRS, CDR2 YFSETQ, per germline. This chain's CDR3 is CASSLGGSSGVTDTQYF. In DNA, the CDR3 is TGCGCCAGCAGCTTGGGTGGCAGTAGCGGGGTCACAGATACGCAGTATTTT. Combining the CDR3 with reference TRBV5-1 and TRBJ2-3 gives the whole variable domain KAGVTQTPRYLIKTRGQQVTLSCSPISGHRSVSWYQQTPGQGLQFLFEYFSETQRNKGNFPGRFSGRQFSNSRSEMNVSTLELGDSALYLCASSLGGSSGVTDTQYFGPGTRLTVL.

In its sample, this clonotype was seen once. This could be a read error, since a much larger clone is one nucleotide away. The rearrangement links TRBV18 to TRBJ1-5; TRBD1 is a possible D gene (5 bases). Germline V CDR1 and CDR2: KGHSH, LQKENI. This CDR3 has 13 residues. For the CDR3, the DNA is TGTGCCAGCTCACTCGGGGCAGATCAGCCCCAGCGTTTT. It yields the protein CASSLGADQPQRF.

This clonotype was seen ten or more times. The genes are TRBV2 and TRBJ1-5; the match to TRBD1 covers 7 bases. Looked up from germline, CDR1 is SNHLY and CDR2 is FYNNEI. Germline trimming cut 5 bases from V and 5 bases from J; bases unmatched to any gene: 3. The CDR3 loop spans 13 amino acids. Here the CDR3 reads CASSPGTDQPQHF. CDR3 coding DNA: TGTGCCAGCAGTCCTGGGACAGATCAGCCCCAGCATTTT.

This clonotype showed up many times. This sequence joins TRBV28 and TRBJ1-2; D not certain. Germline lookup yields CDR1 MDHEN and CDR2 SYDVKM. The CDR3 sequence is 12 residues long. Trimming left V 3 bases short and J 8 bases short, with 10 bases between. The CDR3 loop is CASSFLGGGYTF. The CDR3 region has the DNA TGTGCCAGCAGTTTTCTGGGTGGCGGCTACACCTTC.

For this clonotype: Just one base apart from a much larger clone, this may be a read error. Without the conserved terminal phenylalanine or tryptophan, this CDR3 likely stems from a read error. The chain employs TRBV7-2 and TRBJ2-4; D unresolved. Germline V CDR1 and CDR2: SGHTA, FQGNSA. CDR3 length: 12 residues. V was trimmed by 3 bases and J by 10 bases, leaving 10 bases between them. CDR3 DNA sequence: TGTGCCAGCAGCTTGACGACCCAAATTCAGTACTTA. This gives the protein CASSLTTQIQYL.

Worth noting for this clonotype: This sequence may be a read error, since a much larger clone differs from it by one base. The chain employs TRBV2 and TRBJ2-3; 7 bases map to TRBD2. This CDR3 comprises 15 residues. CDR1 is SNHLY and CDR2 is FYNNEI in the germline V gene. CDR3 nucleotides: TGTGCCAGCAACTCCCCTCCGGGAGGCACAGATACGCAGTGTTTT. Its protein is CASNSPPGGTDTQCF.

This clonotype was seen many times. The chain couples TRBV7-9 to TRBJ1-5; D is unresolved. CDR1 is SEHNR, CDR2 FQNEAQ, per germline (reference sequence). V shed 6 bases and J shed 8 bases, with 8 bases lying between them. The CDR3 sequence is 11 residues long. CDR3 region: CASRISEPQHF. CDR3 DNA: TGTGCCAGCAGGATTTCTGAGCCCCAGCATTTT. The full variable domain, completed using reference TRBV7-9 and TRBJ1-5, is DTGVSQNPRHKITKRGQNVTFRCDPISEHNRLYWYRQTLGQGPEFLTYFQNEAQLEKSRLLSDRFSAERPKGSFSTLEIQRTEQGDSAMYLCASRISEPQHFGDGTRLSIL.

This clonotype was counted ten times or more. The chain uses TRBV28 and TRBJ2-4; TRBD2 matches 10 bases. Germline V gene lookup returns CDR1 MDHEN and CDR2 SYDVKM. With 9 bases clipped from V and 1 base from J, the junction kept 15 bases outside the gene matches. The CDR3 length is 18 residues. CDR3 residues: CASFSIPRSGRAKNIQYF. The CDR3 DNA sequence: TGTGCCAGTTTTAGTATACCCCGTAGCGGGAGGGCCAAAAACATTCAGTACTTC.

V usage is TRBV5-1 and J usage is TRBJ2-1, with D perhaps TRBD2 (6 bases). Germline loops: CDR1 SGHRS, CDR2 YFSETQ. The CDR3 loop spans 15 amino acids. V was trimmed by 5 bases and J by 1 base, leaving 13 bases between them. The CDR3 nucleotides read TGCGCCAGCAGTAACGGTGGAGGGTCCTACAATGAGCAGTTCTTC. Translating it yields CASSNGGGSYNEQFF.